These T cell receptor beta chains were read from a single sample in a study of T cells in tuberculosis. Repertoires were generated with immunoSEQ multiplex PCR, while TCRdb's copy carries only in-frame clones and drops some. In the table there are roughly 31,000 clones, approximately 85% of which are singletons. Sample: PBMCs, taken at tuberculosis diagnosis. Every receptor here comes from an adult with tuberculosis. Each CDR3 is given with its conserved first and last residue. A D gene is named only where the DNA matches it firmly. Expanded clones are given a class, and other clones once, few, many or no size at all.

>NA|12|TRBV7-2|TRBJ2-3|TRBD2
TGTGCCAGCAGCTTATACGGGGGGGAGCAGTATTTT
CASSLYGGEQYF
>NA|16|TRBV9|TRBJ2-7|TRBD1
TGTGCCAGCAGCGGATCCCCCCGGACAGGGAACTACGAGCAGTACTTC
CASSGSPRTGNYEQYF
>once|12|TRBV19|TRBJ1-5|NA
TGTGCCAGTAGGACAAAGGACTTGCCCCAGCATTTT
CASRTKDLPQHF
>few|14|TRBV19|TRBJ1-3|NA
TGTGCCAGTAGTACAGGCTTCTCTGGAAACACCATATATTTT
CASSTGFSGNTIYF
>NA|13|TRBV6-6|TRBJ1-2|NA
TGTGCCAGCAGTCCACAGGGAGAATATGGCTACACCTTC
CASSPQGEYGYTF
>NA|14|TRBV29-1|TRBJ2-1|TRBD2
TGCAGCGTAGATAGACTAGCGGGGGTCAATGAGCAGTTCTTC
CSVDRLAGVNEQFF
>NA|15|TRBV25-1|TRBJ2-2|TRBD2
TGTGCCAGCAGGGGGACTAGCGGGGGGGCCGGGGAGCTGTTTTTT
CASRGTSGGAGELFF
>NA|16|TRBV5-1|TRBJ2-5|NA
TGCGCCAGCAGCTTGGAGGGTCAGCGGGCCCAAGAGACCCAGTACTTC
CASSLEGQRAQETQYF
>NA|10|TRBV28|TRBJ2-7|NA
TGTGCCAGCAGGGGCCTCGAGCAGTACTTC
CASRGLEQYF
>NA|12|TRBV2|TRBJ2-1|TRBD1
TGTGCCAGCAACCAGGGGGTGGTTGAGCAGTTCTTC
CASNQGVVEQFF
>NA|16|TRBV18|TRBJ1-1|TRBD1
TGTGCCAGCTCACCACCGGGGAACAGGGGTACCACTGAAGCTTTCTTT
CASSPPGNRGTTEAFF
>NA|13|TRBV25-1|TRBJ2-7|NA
TGTGCCAGCAGTGACCTCGACAGGTACGAGCAGTACTTC
CASSDLDRYEQYF
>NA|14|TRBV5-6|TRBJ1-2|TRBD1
TGTGCCAGCAGCTTGTGGGCAGGGGGCTATGGCTACACCTTC
CASSLWAGGYGYTF
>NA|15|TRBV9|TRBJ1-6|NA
TGTGCCAGCAGCCCTCCCGACAGCCATAATTCACCCCTCCACTTT
CASSPPDSHNSPLHF
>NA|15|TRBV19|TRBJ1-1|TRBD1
TGTGCCAGTAGTACAGACAGGGTGGTGAACACTGAAGCTTTCTTT
CASSTDRVVNTEAFF
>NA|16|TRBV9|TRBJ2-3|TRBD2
TGTGCCAGCAGCGTCCAGACTAGCGGGGGGTTGGATACGCAGTATTTT
CASSVQTSGGLDTQYF
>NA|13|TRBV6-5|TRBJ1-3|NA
TGTGCCAGCAGGACAGCGTCAGGAAACACCATATATTTT
CASRTASGNTIYF
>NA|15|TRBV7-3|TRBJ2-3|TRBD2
TGTGCCAGCAGCTTTGGCGGGGGGCGGAAAGATACGCAGTATTTT
CASSFGGGRKDTQYF
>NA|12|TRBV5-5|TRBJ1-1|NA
TGTGGACAGGAGATTACCAACACTGAAGCTTTCTTT
CGQEITNTEAFF
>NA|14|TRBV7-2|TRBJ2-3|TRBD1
TGTGCCAGCAGCCCCACAGGGGGCATAGATACGCAGTATTTT
CASSPTGGIDTQYF
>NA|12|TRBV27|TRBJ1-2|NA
TGTGCCAGCAGTTTACAGGGATATGGCTACACCTTC
CASSLQGYGYTF
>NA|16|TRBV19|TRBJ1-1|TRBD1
TGTGCCAGTAGTAACCGGGACAGGGGTTCGTTAACTGAAGCTTTCTTT
CASSNRDRGSLTEAFF
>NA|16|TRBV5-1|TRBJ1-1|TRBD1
TGCGCCAGCAGCTTGCGGGCAGGGGGCGCCGGAAGTGAAGCTTTCTTT
CASSLRAGGAGSEAFF
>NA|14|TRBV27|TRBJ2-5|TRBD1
TGTGCCAGCAGTTTAGCACAGGGGAAAGAGACCCAGTACTTC
CASSLAQGKETQYF
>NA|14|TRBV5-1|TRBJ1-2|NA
TGCGCCAGCAGCCCGGACGGCGGGACCCATGGCTACACCTTC
CASSPDGGTHGYTF
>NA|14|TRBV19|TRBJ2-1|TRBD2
TGTGCCAGTAGTATAGTCGCGGGGGGCAATGAGCAGTTCTTC
CASSIVAGGNEQFF
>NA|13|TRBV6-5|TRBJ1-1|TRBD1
TGTGCCAGCAGTTACGGACAGGGCACTGAAGCTTTCTTT
CASSYGQGTEAFF
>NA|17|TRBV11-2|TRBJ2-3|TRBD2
TGTGCCAGCAGCTTAGGTCCGGGCGGGGGGGCTTCAGATACGCAGTATTTT
CASSLGPGGGASDTQYF
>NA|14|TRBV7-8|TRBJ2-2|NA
TGTGCCAGCAGCTTAAGAGTCAACACCGGGGAGCTGTTTTTT
CASSLRVNTGELFF
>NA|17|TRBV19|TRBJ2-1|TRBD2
TGTGCCAGTATCCGAACTAGCGGGGGTGGGGCCAACAATGAGCAGTTCTTC
CASIRTSGGGANNEQFF
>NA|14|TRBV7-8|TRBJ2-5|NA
TGTGCCAGCAGCTTACGGGACTACCAAGAGACCCAGTACTTC
CASSLRDYQETQYF
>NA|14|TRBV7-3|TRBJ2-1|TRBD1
TGTGCCAGCAGCCCCGGGACAGCGAACAATGAGCAGTTCTTC
CASSPGTANNEQFF
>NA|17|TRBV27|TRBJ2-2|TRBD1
TGTGCCAGCAGTCGTTCGTGGACAGGGGGGAACACCGGGGAGCTGTTTTTT
CASSRSWTGGNTGELFF
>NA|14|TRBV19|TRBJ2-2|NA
TGTGCCAGTAGTATACAGACGAACACCGGGGAGCTGTTTTTT
CASSIQTNTGELFF
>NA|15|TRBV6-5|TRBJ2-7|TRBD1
TGTGCCAGCAGTCCGGACAGGGGCCTACCCTACGAGCAGTACTTC
CASSPDRGLPYEQYF
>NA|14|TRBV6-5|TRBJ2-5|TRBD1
TGTGCCAGCAGTTACGGGGACAGGGTCGAGACCCAGTACTTC
CASSYGDRVETQYF
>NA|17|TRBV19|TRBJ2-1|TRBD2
TGTGCCAGTAGTACCGCTCACAGACTAGCGGGGGATGATGAGCAGTTCTTC
CASSTAHRLAGDDEQFF
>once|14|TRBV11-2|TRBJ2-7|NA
TGTGCCAGCAGCTTCGAAGCGGGTGAATACGAGCAGTACTTC
CASSFEAGEYEQYF
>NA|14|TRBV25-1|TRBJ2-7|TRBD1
TGTGCCACCAGCACCGGACAGGGATCCTACGAGCAGTACTTC
CATSTGQGSYEQYF
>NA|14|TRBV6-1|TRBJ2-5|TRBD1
TGTGCCAGCAGTCGGACAGGGGGACAAGAGACCCAGTACTTC
CASSRTGGQETQYF
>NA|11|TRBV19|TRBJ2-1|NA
TGTGCCAGTGAGGGTAGAGGCGAGCAGTTCTTC
CASEGRGEQFF
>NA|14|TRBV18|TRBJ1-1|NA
TGTGCCAGCTCTGCTAACAGGCTGAACACTGAAGCTTTCTTT
CASSANRLNTEAFF
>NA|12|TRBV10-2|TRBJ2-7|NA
TGCGCCAGCAGAGGGGGGGGCTACGAGCAGTACTTC
CASRGGGYEQYF
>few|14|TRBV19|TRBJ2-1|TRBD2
TGTGCCAGCCAGGGTCGGGAGGGGTACAATGAGCAGTTCTTC
CASQGREGYNEQFF
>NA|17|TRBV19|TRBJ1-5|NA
TGTGCCAGTAGTAGAAGCGCGAACACTTATAGCAATCAGCCCCAGCATTTT
CASSRSANTYSNQPQHF
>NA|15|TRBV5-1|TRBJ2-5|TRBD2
TGCGCCAGCAGCTTCTACGGGGGGGCCGCTGAGACCCAGTACTTC
CASSFYGGAAETQYF
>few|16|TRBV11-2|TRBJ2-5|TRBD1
TGTGCCAGCAGCTCCTCGGGGACAGGGGGCTGGGAGACCCAGTACTTC
CASSSSGTGGWETQYF
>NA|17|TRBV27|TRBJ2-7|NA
TGTGCCAGCAGTTTGGCTAGCCCCTCGCAGTTCTCCTACGAGCAGTACTTC
CASSLASPSQFSYEQYF
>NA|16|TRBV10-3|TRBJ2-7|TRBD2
TGTGCCATCAGTGAGTCGCTAGCGGACTTCTCCTACGAGCAGTACTTC
CAISESLADFSYEQYF